Presented here are 14 T cell receptor beta chains from one specimen sequenced in a study of T cell responses to AZD1222 COVID-19 vaccine. The assay was immunoSEQ multiplex PCR, and TCRdb's table has in-frame clones only and misses some. Here the sample spans about 26,000 clones, about 90% being singletons. This material consisted of peripheral blood, taken 28 days after the second AZD1222 dose. Source of these receptors: an adult who received the AZD1222 COVID-19 vaccine.

The genes are TRBV2 and TRBJ2-7, with D uncertain. This CDR3 is 14 amino acids long. Germline values: CDR1 SNHLY, CDR2 FYNNEI. Trimming left V 7 bases short and J 2 bases short, with 15 bases between. DNA of the CDR3: TGTGCCAGCATGGGTATCTCAAATACCTACGAGCAGTACTTC. Residues: CASMGISNTYEQYF.

The chain uses TRBV10-3 and TRBJ2-5, with D unresolved. Trimming took off 5 bases at V and 5 bases at J, with 9 bases between the two ends. The CDR3 length is 12 residues. The germline gives CDR1 ENHRY, CDR2 SYGVKD. CDR3 amino acids: CAISREAETQYF. The CDR3, as DNA: TGTGCCATCAGTCGTGAGGCCGAGACCCAGTACTTC.

V is TRBV5-4 and J is TRBJ2-2, with 7 bases that match TRBD2. Germline V lookup: CDR1 SGHNT, CDR2 YYREEE (reference sequence). CDR3 length equals 15 residues. After removal of 2 bases from V and 4 bases from J, the junction contained 5 bases not matched to a gene. The CDR3 protein is CASSLHGGITGELFF. In nucleotides, the CDR3 is TGTGCCAGCAGCTTACACGGGGGGATCACCGGGGAGCTGTTTTTT.

The chain recombines TRBV9 with TRBJ1-4, with D possibly matching TRBD1 (5 bases). The CDR3 runs 16 residues. CDR1 is SGDLS, CDR2 YYNGEE, per germline. Trimming shortened V by 4 bases and J by 8 bases, and 21 bases separated the two germline ends. Here the CDR3 reads CASSPSPSQGSEKLFF. Written as DNA, the CDR3 is TGTGCCAGCAGCCCCTCCCCCTCTCAGGGATCCGAAAAACTGTTTTTT.

V and J are TRBV5-1 and TRBJ1-1, with a weak D call TRBD1 (6 bases). Germline lookup yields CDR1 SGHRS and CDR2 YFSETQ. The CDR3 is 13 residues long. Trimming left V 3 bases short and J 5 bases short, with 11 bases between. The CDR3 protein is CASSSRGMTEAFF. The CDR3 region has the DNA TGCGCCAGCAGCTCCAGGGGTATGACTGAAGCTTTCTTT. Filled out from reference TRBV5-1 and TRBJ1-1, the complete variable domain reads KAGVTQTPRYLIKTRGQQVTLSCSPISGHRSVSWYQQTPGQGLQFLFEYFSETQRNKGNFPGRFSGRQFSNSRSEMNVSTLELGDSALYLCASSSRGMTEAFFGQGTRLTVV.

J is TRBJ1-6 and V is TRBV9, with D perhaps matching TRBD1 (6 bases). The length of the CDR3 is 16 residues. Germline CDR1 reads SGDLS; CDR2 reads YYNGEE. Trimming cost V 4 bases and J 7 bases, with 18 bases left between them. The CDR3 loop is CASSPGRAGENSPLHF. CDR3 nucleotides: TGTGCCAGCAGCCCAGGACGTGCAGGGGAGAATTCACCCCTCCACTTT.

The chain links TRBV5-6 to TRBJ2-7; TRBD1 matches at 7 bases. The V gene end was trimmed by 3 bases and the J gene end by 5 bases; junction bases not matched to a gene: 11. The CDR3 is 15 residues long. CDR1 and CDR2 from the germline V gene are SGHDT and YYEEEE. The CDR3 loop reads CASSWGPGGTDEQYF. In nucleotides, the CDR3 is TGTGCCAGCAGCTGGGGTCCAGGGGGTACGGACGAGCAGTACTTC.

The J gene is TRBJ2-7, the V gene TRBV7-2; no clear D. The V end lost 1 base, the J end lost 6 bases, and 7 bases lay between the germline ends. Germline CDR1 is SGHTA and CDR2 is FQGNSA. This CDR3 has 12 amino acids. This CDR3 is CASSLDFLEQYF. In DNA form, the CDR3 reads TGTGCCAGCAGCTTAGATTTTCTCGAGCAGTACTTC.

The chain uses TRBV5-6 and TRBJ2-1; TRBD2 agrees at 12 bases. The length of the CDR3 is 16 residues. Germline-derived CDR1 and CDR2 are SGHDT and YYEEEE. With 4 bases clipped from V and 3 bases from J, the junction kept 5 bases outside the gene matches. The CDR3 DNA reads as TGTGCCAGCAGCCCCGTACTAGCGGGGGGCTACAATGAGCAGTTCTTC. It translates to CASSPVLAGGYNEQFF.

This clone was observed a few times. The V and J genes are TRBV7-3 and TRBJ2-1, with 8 bases lining up with TRBD2. Germline CDR1 is SGHTA and CDR2 is FQGTGA. Trimming took 3 bases from V and 6 from J; bases not matched to a gene: 7. This CDR3 has 15 residues. CDR3 sequence: CASSFQGSGANEQFF. The CDR3 DNA reads TGTGCCAGCAGCTTTCAGGGTAGCGGGGCCAATGAGCAGTTCTTC.

The V and J genes are TRBV10-3 and TRBJ2-2; D gene unclear. The CDR3 runs 12 residues. Germline V gives CDR1 ENHRY, CDR2 SYGVKD. The ends were cut back, 4 bases at V and 4 bases at J, with 4 bases in the middle. CDR3 bases: TGTGCCATCAGTGGAGGCACCGGGGAGCTGTTTTTT. Residues: CAISGGTGELFF.

V and J are TRBV10-3 and TRBJ2-3; D possibly corresponds to TRBD2 (5 bases). V was cut by 3 bases and J by 3 bases, with 10 bases left in between. This CDR3 is built from 14 residues. Germline V gene data show CDR1 as ENHRY and CDR2 as SYGVKD. The CDR3 region has the DNA TGTGCCATCAGTGACGAGGGTAGGACAGATACGCAGTATTTT. Its protein product is CAISDEGRTDTQYF.

CDR3 coding DNA: TGTGCCAGCAGCTTAGACCAGGTGAACACTGAAGCTTTCTTT. Its protein product is CASSLDQVNTEAFF. V and J are TRBV11-2 and TRBJ1-1; D is unresolved. This CDR3 has 14 amino acids. Trimming took off 0 bases at V and 0 bases at J, with 5 bases between the two ends. Per germline, CDR1 SGHAT and CDR2 FQNNGV. The entire variable domain, with the rest obtained from reference TRBV11-2 and TRBJ1-1, is as follows: EAGVAQSPRYKIIEKRQSVAFWCNPISGHATLYWYQQILGQGPKLLIQFQNNGVVDDSQLPKDRFSAERLKGVDSTLKIQPAKLEDSAVYLCASSLDQVNTEAFFGQGTRLTVV.

The chain links TRBV27 to TRBJ1-2, with D possibly matching TRBD1 (6 bases). CDR1 is MNHEY and CDR2 is SMNVEV in the germline V gene (reference sequence). The CDR3 covers 13 residues. The V gene lost 5 bases and the J gene lost 7 bases, with 14 bases spanning the gap. The CDR3 DNA reads as TGTGCCAGCAGTCAACAGGGCCCTCTTGGCTACACCTTC. This encodes CASSQQGPLGYTF.